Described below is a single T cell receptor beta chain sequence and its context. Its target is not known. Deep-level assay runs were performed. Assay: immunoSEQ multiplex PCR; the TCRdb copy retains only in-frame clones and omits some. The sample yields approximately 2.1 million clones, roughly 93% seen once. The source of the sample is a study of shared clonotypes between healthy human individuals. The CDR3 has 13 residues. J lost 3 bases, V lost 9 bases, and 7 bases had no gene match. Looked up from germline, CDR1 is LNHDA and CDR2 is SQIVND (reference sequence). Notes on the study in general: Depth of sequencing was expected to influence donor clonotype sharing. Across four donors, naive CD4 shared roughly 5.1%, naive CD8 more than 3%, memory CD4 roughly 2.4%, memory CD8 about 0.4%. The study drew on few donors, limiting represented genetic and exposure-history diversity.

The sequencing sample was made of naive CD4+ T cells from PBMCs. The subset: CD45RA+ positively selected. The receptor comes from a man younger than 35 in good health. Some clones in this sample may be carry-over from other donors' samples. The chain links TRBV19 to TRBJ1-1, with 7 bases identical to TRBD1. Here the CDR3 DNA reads TGTGCCAGCAACCCCCAGGGGGACACTGAAGCTTTCTTT. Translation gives CASNPQGDTEAFF.